The clone carrying this T cell receptor beta chain showed up many times. The sample is drawn from a study of T cells in Graves' hyperthyroidism and ophthalmopathy. V was trimmed by 5 bases and J by 10 bases, leaving 11 bases between them. The germline gives CDR1 SEHNR, CDR2 FQNEAQ (reference sequence). The CDR3 sequence is 12 residues long. Amplified TCR beta CDR3 regions came from RNA transcripts. TCR CDR3 underwent first-round RT-PCR with the HTBI primer set. Using its own MiXCR run on the multiplex PCR reads, TCRdb lists one record per CDR3 protein. Counted here are hundreds of thousands of distinct CDR3 sequences, about two fifths occurring once; the ten biggest clones make up 8.9%.

This clonotype was sampled from a man between 18 and 35 years old with Graves' hyperthyroidism. The sample consisted of blood. The chain couples TRBV7-9 to TRBJ2-2; the D gene is possibly TRBD2 (5 bases). In nucleotides, the CDR3 is TGTGCCAGCAGCCTGGCCGGGGAGGAGCTGTTTTTT. It specifies CASSLAGEELFF.